This T cell receptor beta chain comes out of a study of T cells after yellow fever vaccination. Study as a whole: Libraries from low-cell-number fractions were prepared with the SMART-Seq v4 Ultra Low Input RNA kit.

A universal primer site and UMIs were added as TCR cDNA was made by 5'RACE template switching. TCRdb re-called the 5' RACE reads through MiXCR, storing one row per CDR3 protein. The sample consists of some 390,000 distinct CDR3 sequences, around 6.5% of them appearing once. This CDR3 is built from 15 residues. V was cut by 5 bases and J by 2 bases, with 14 bases left in between. Germline assignment: CDR1 SGHVS and CDR2 FNYEAQ. In its sample, this clonotype was seen many times. The antigen is not known. General study findings and limits: Abundant bulk-derived clonotypes could contaminate FACS-sorted repertoires. In post-booster samples, most primary-vaccination clones reappeared (approximately 96% CD4, 75% to 90% CD8).

The sequenced sample was PBMCs, obtained 5 days after the yellow fever booster vaccination. The chain couples TRBV7-6 to TRBJ2-3, with D tentatively TRBD1 or TRBD2 (5 bases each). The clonotype originates from a man aged 25 to 45 who received the YFV17D yellow fever vaccine. This chain's CDR3 is CASSRDLTYTDTQYF. The CDR3 DNA sequence: TGTGCCAGCAGCCGGGACCTCACTTACACAGATACGCAGTATTTT.